A selection of T cell receptor beta chains follows, all from one sample in a study of control samples from healthy donors and cancer patients. Repertoires were generated with immunoSEQ multiplex PCR, while TCRdb's copy carries only in-frame clones and drops some. The table shows about 20,000 clones, with more than 75% occurring only once. Sequenced sample: PBMCs. Receptor source: a woman aged 55-70 years with head and neck cancer. CDR3s include the opening cysteine and the closing phenylalanine or tryptophan. A D gene is named only where the DNA matches it firmly. Size tells how often a clone was seen (once, few, many) or the class of an expanded clone, and some rows leave it out.

clone_size	v_call	d_call	j_call	cdr3_nt	cdr3_aa
.	TRBV10-1	.	TRBJ1-2	TGCGCCAGCAGTGCCCCTCGCCGGACTGCTTATGGCTACACCTTC	CASSAPRRTAYGYTF
.	TRBV3-1/TRBV3-2	.	TRBJ2-7	TGTGCCAGCAGCCATGACCGGACACCGCCCAACGAGCAGTACTTC	CASSHDRTPPNEQYF
.	TRBV10-3	TRBD1	TRBJ2-5	TGTGCCATCAGGCGGGGACAGGGGGGCGAGACCCAGTACTTC	CAIRRGQGGETQYF
.	TRBV11-2	TRBD2	TRBJ2-1	TGTGCCAGCAGCTCCTCCGGGACTAGCGGATACAATGAGCAGTTCTTC	CASSSSGTSGYNEQFF
.	TRBV6-6	.	TRBJ1-2	TGTGCCAGCATGTTCGACGGTTACTATGGCTACACCTTC	CASMFDGYYGYTF
.	TRBV5-1	.	TRBJ1-1	TGCGCCAGCAGCTTGGAGGGGGACCGGAACACTGAAGCTTTCTTT	CASSLEGDRNTEAFF
.	TRBV18	.	TRBJ1-6	TGTGCCAGCTCACCAAGGACAGATTGGGATTCACCCCTCCACTTT	CASSPRTDWDSPLHF
once	TRBV2	.	TRBJ2-4	TGTGCCAGCATGAGTGGATCCAAAAACATTCAGTACTTC	CASMSGSKNIQYF
once	TRBV27	.	TRBJ1-1	TGTGCCAGCAGTTTATCGAGGGGGGCAAACGCGAACACTGAAGCTTTCTTT	CASSLSRGANANTEAFF
.	TRBV5-1	.	TRBJ2-1	TGCGCCAGCAGCTTGAGGTCTTTGGTAGCTGGGCTGAGGGGGATCTACAATGAGCAGTTCTTC	CASSLRSLVAGLRGIYNEQFF
few	TRBV14	.	TRBJ2-7	TGTGCCAGCAGCCAATCGGAAACTCTCCACCCCGAGCAGTACTTC	CASSQSETLHPEQYF
.	TRBV11-2	.	TRBJ1-1	TGTGCCAGCAGCTTAGTGGGGGGCCACACTGAAGCTTTCTTT	CASSLVGGHTEAFF
.	TRBV5-5	TRBD1	TRBJ2-5	TGTGCCAGCAGTCGGACAGGGGGAATTCAAGAGACCCAGTACTTC	CASSRTGGIQETQYF
once	TRBV5-6	.	TRBJ1-5	TGTGCCAGCAGCTCGACCCATAGCAATCAGCCCCAGCATTTT	CASSSTHSNQPQHF
.	TRBV3-1/TRBV3-2	.	TRBJ1-1	TGTGCCAGCAGGCCTTACCTAACGAAGGAGATGAACACTGAAGCTTTCTTT	CASRPYLTKEMNTEAFF
once	TRBV28	.	TRBJ1-1	TGTGCCAGCAGTGGGGGGGTGAGCACTGAAGCTTTCTTT	CASSGGVSTEAFF
.	TRBV9	.	TRBJ2-3	TGTGCCAGCAGCGTAGCGGGGGCGGGAAGGGCAAATACGCAGTATTTT	CASSVAGAGRANTQYF
.	TRBV27	.	TRBJ2-7	TGTGCCAGCAGGGGAGGCCTCTCCTACGAGCAGTACTTC	CASRGGLSYEQYF
once	TRBV29-1	.	TRBJ2-3	TGCAGCGTTGAAGGGCCGGGTACGCAGTATTTT	CSVEGPGTQYF
.	TRBV7-9	.	TRBJ2-1	TGTGCCAGCAGCTTACTTCCGGGATTTTGGTTCTTC	CASSLLPGFWFF
.	TRBV29-1	.	TRBJ1-1	TGCAGCGTCGGGGGTTGGGGGGGGAACACTGAAGCTTTCTTT	CSVGGWGGNTEAFF
.	TRBV28	.	TRBJ1-5	TGTGCCAGCAGTTTGAACAGGGGCAATCAGCCCCAGCATTTT	CASSLNRGNQPQHF